This TCR beta chain was sequenced during a study of beta chain features in type 1 diabetes. Overall study results and limits: Among patients, naive, central memory and Treg TCRB repertoires appeared more similar than among healthy donors.

A note on this clone: Antigen: not known.

One heparinised draw of blood, averaging roughly 120 mL, came from each donor. Sorting with CD45RO/CCR7/CD25/CD127/CD95/CD27 yielded naive, central memory, regulatory and stem-like memory CD4+ cells. Investigators reverse transcribed all isolated RNA, so they sequenced expressed TCRB transcripts. Deep immunoSEQ sequencing covered naive, central memory and regulatory T cell samples. Only in-frame clones appear in the TCRdb table, and some are missing; sequencing was by immunoSEQ multiplex PCR. The sample shows under 800,000 clones, 15% to 19% of them seen only once. V gave up 1 base and J gave up 6 bases; unmatched junction bases: 5. From germline, CDR1 is LGHNA and CDR2 YSLEER. This CDR3 spans 14 amino acids.

The receptor comes from a man between 18 and 29 years old in good health. Sequencing was performed on naive CD4+ T cells from blood. The chain carries TRBV4-3 and TRBJ2-7, with 8 bases that match TRBD1. The CDR3 loop is CASSQVRQGAEQYF. DNA for the CDR3: TGCGCCAGCAGCCAAGTTCGGCAGGGGGCCGAGCAGTACTTC.